One and the same sample provided the 32 T cell receptor beta chains below, sequenced in a study of T cells in Graves' hyperthyroidism and ophthalmopathy. Amplified regions were TCR beta CDR3 sequences from RNA transcripts. The primer set for the first-round RT-PCR of the TCR CDR3 was HTBI. TCRdb called the multiplex PCR reads again in MiXCR, with one record for every CDR3 protein. Among 550,000 to 800,000 distinct CDR3 sequences, around a sixth were seen once, and the ten largest hold 15% to 17%. Material for sequencing was blood. The receptors come from a man aged 50-60 years with Graves' hyperthyroidism.

Comments on this clonotype: Being one base from a much bigger clone, this may be a read error. The chain uses TRBV28 and TRBJ2-3; 9 bases line up with TRBD2. Germline values: CDR1 MDHEN, CDR2 SYDVKM. The CDR3 has 15 residues. V lost 4 bases, J lost 8 bases, and 10 bases stayed unmatched. The CDR3 DNA reads TGTGCCAGCAGTTCCCCGGCGGGAGGGTTGAGTACGCAGTATTTT. Its translation: CASSSPAGGLSTQYF.

Details on this clonotype: A much larger clone is a single base away; this may be a read error. The DNA of the CDR3 is TGTGCCACCAGCAAGGACCGGGGGACTGAAAAACTGTTTTTT. This gives the protein CATSKDRGTEKLFF. The J gene is TRBJ1-4, the V gene TRBV15; D is possibly TRBD1 (5 bases). V shed 4 bases and J shed 7 bases, with 13 bases lying between them. The CDR3 is made up of 14 amino acids. Germline-derived CDR1 and CDR2 are LNHNV and YYDKDF (reference sequence).

Concerning this clonotype: A much larger clone is a single base away; this may be a read error. The gene calls are TRBV10-3 and TRBJ1-1; D is unclear. The CDR3 runs to 13 residues. CDR1 is ENHRY and CDR2 is SYGVKD in the germline V gene. V was cut by 6 bases and J by 1 base, with 9 bases left in between. The CDR3: CAISPTENTEAFF. The CDR3 nucleotides are TGTGCCATCAGCCCGACGGAGAACACTGAAGCTTTCTTT.

This clonotype showed up many times. CDR3 coding DNA: TGCAGTGCTCCACCCCAGGGGGCCCGGGAGACCCAGTACTTC. This translates into CSAPPQGARETQYF. The chain carries TRBV20-1 and TRBJ2-5, with 8 bases fitting TRBD1. The CDR3 is 14 amino acids. Trimming cost V 5 bases and J 5 bases; bases outside gene matches: 10. Germline CDR1 is DFQATT and CDR2 is SNEGSKA (reference sequence).

This clonotype was counted between two and nine times. The rearrangement uses TRBV6-5 and TRBJ1-4, with D unresolved. This CDR3 has 16 residues. V was trimmed by 0 bases and J by 6 bases, leaving 14 bases between them. The germline V gene has CDR1 MNHEY and CDR2 SVGAGI. The DNA of the CDR3 is TGTGCCAGCAGTTACTCCTCCGGGGAGCGCGATGAAAAACTGTTTTTT. Translated: CASSYSSGERDEKLFF.

V and J are TRBV19 and TRBJ2-3, with TRBD1 as a possible D gene (5 bases). The germline gives CDR1 LNHDA, CDR2 SQIVND (reference sequence). Trimming took 4 bases from V and 4 from J, leaving 12 bases between them. The CDR3 covers 14 residues. The CDR3 loop is CASSTKLGPDTQYF. In DNA, the CDR3 is TGTGCCAGTAGTACCAAGTTGGGGCCAGATACGCAGTATTTT.

The V and J genes are TRBV9 and TRBJ2-7, with a tentative D call TRBD1 (6 bases). CDR3 size: 15 residues. V lost 0 bases, J lost 0 bases, and 10 bases lay in between. In germline, CDR1 is SGDLS, CDR2 YYNGEE. The CDR3 nucleotides are TGTGCCAGCAGCGTAGCACCGGGACACTCCTACGAGCAGTACTTC. Encoded protein: CASSVAPGHSYEQYF.

This CDR3 reads CASSPSGRESNEQFF. CDR3 coding DNA: TGTGCCAGCAGCCCAAGCGGGAGAGAGTCCAATGAGCAGTTCTTC. V usage is TRBV7-3 and J usage is TRBJ2-1, with 8 bases matching TRBD2. This CDR3 contains 15 residues. The V segment lost 5 bases and the J segment 6 bases; nucleotides outside the gene matches: 9. CDR1 and CDR2 from the germline V gene are SGHTA and FQGTGA.

This clonotype was counted only a few times. The genes are TRBV10-3 and TRBJ2-7; D is unresolved. Germline-derived CDR1 and CDR2 are ENHRY and SYGVKD. The length of the CDR3 is 14 residues. V lost 2 bases and J 1 base, leaving 9 bases between the germline ends. CDR3 residues: CAISEGTESYEQYF. The CDR3 DNA follows: TGTGCCATCAGTGAGGGCACGGAATCCTACGAGCAGTACTTC.

Concerning this clonotype itself: Since a much larger clone is just one base distant, this may be a read error. J is TRBJ1-1 and V is TRBV6-1; D is ambiguous. The CDR3 runs to 15 residues. Trimming cost V 3 bases and J 5 bases, with 16 bases left between them. Germline V gene lookup returns CDR1 MNHNS and CDR2 SASEGT. The CDR3 DNA sequence: TGTGCCAGCAGTGAGGGGATCCAAGGTGGGACTGAAGCTTTCTTT. As protein: CASSEGIQGGTEAFF.

The chain couples TRBV7-2 to TRBJ1-2, with D perhaps TRBD1 (6 bases). The length of the CDR3 is 14 residues. Trimming took 5 bases from V and 4 from J, leaving 14 bases between them. The germline V gene encodes CDR1 SGHTA and CDR2 FQGNSA. CDR3 bases: TGTGCCAGCAGCCTTCGACAGGACCTCTATGGCTACACCTTC. It specifies CASSLRQDLYGYTF.

This clonotype was seen repeatedly, ten times or more. V and J are TRBV27 and TRBJ2-1; D possibly corresponds to TRBD2 (5 bases). The CDR3 runs 15 residues. Germline CDR1 is MNHEY and CDR2 is SMNVEV (reference sequence). The V and J ends lost 6 bases and 4 bases respectively, with 16 bases between them. The CDR3, as DNA: TGTGCCAGCAGACCACCGGCGGAGCGGTACAATGAGCAGTTCTTC. This encodes CASRPPAERYNEQFF.

At least ten counts were recorded for this clonotype. V usage is TRBV5-1 and J usage is TRBJ2-3, with no clear D. CDR3 length: 14 residues. The V gene's germline CDR1 is SGHRS and CDR2 YFSETQ. Trimming removed 5 bases from V and 0 bases from J, with 10 bases in between. The CDR3, as DNA: TGCGCCAGCAGTCGCCAGGATAGCACAGATACGCAGTATTTT. Amino acid sequence: CASSRQDSTDTQYF.

This clonotype was found many times. This chain links TRBV20-1 with TRBJ2-5; perhaps D is TRBD1 or TRBD2 (5 bases each). Per the germline V gene, CDR1 is DFQATT and CDR2 is SNEGSKA (reference sequence). Deletions cut 2 bases from V and 2 bases from J, with 15 bases between. The CDR3 runs to 15 residues. This CDR3 is CSARSPGRQQETQYF. The CDR3 region has the DNA TGCAGTGCTAGATCCCCGGGACGGCAACAAGAGACCCAGTACTTC.

There are many counts of this clonotype. The chain has TRBV6-5 and TRBJ1-1; D uncertain. CDR1 MNHEY and CDR2 SVGAGI come from the germline V gene. Deletions cut 2 bases from V and 8 bases from J, with 9 bases between. The CDR3 totals 12 residues. Written as DNA, the CDR3 is TGTGCCAGCAGTTACGCTGTAAACGAAGCTTTCTTT. Its protein product is CASSYAVNEAFF.

This clonotype appeared a few times. The V and J genes are TRBV7-3 and TRBJ2-3, with TRBD1 matching 7 bases. The germline V gene encodes CDR1 SGHTA and CDR2 FQGTGA. The CDR3 has 14 residues. J was trimmed by 4 bases and V by 3 bases; bases with no gene match: 4. In nucleotides, the CDR3 is TGTGCCAGCAGCTTCGGACAGGCCTCAGATACGCAGTATTTT. As protein: CASSFGQASDTQYF.

As to this clonotype: A much larger clone is a single base away; this may be a read error. This chain joins TRBV12-3 or TRBV12-4 and TRBJ1-5; D gene ambiguous. V lost 4 bases and J lost 0, with 7 bases in between. This CDR3 has 14 amino acids. The CDR3 protein is CASSSSDSNQPQHF. In nucleotides, the CDR3 is TGTGCCAGCAGTTCAAGCGATAGCAATCAGCCCCAGCATTTT.

There are many counts of this clonotype. This chain joins TRBV12-3 or TRBV12-4 and TRBJ2-3; D is possibly TRBD1 or TRBD2 (7 bases each). Trimming took 2 bases from V and 5 from J, leaving 17 bases between them. There are 16 residues in the CDR3. The CDR3 reads CASSLRQGGIQDTQYF. The CDR3, as DNA: TGTGCCAGCAGTTTACGGCAGGGGGGGATTCAAGATACGCAGTATTTT.

The chain couples TRBV10-3 to TRBJ1-6; perhaps TRBD1 as D (5 bases). The CDR3 is made up of 18 amino acids. With 0 bases removed from V and 5 bases from J, the gap between germline ends came to 17 bases. Germline loops: CDR1 ENHRY, CDR2 SYGVKD. The CDR3 DNA is TGTGCCATCAGTGAGTCCCAAAACGCGGGGCAAGATAATTCACCCCTCCACTTT. Protein sequence: CAISESQNAGQDNSPLHF.

The chain recombines TRBV28 with TRBJ2-7; a weak D match, TRBD2 (5 bases). This CDR3 has 17 residues. Germline V gene sequence: CDR1 MDHEN, CDR2 SYDVKM. Trimming removed 3 bases at V and 1 base at J, with 19 bases between. CDR3 amino acids: CASSLHDGDSVSYEQYF. The CDR3 coding sequence is TGTGCCAGCAGTTTGCATGACGGAGATAGCGTTTCCTACGAGCAGTACTTC.

This clonotype was seen a few times. The chain combines TRBV12-3 or TRBV12-4 with TRBJ1-2; TRBD1 aligns across 7 bases. The CDR3 is 14 residues long. Germline trimming cut 2 bases from V and 6 bases from J; bases unmatched to any gene: 6. CDR3 sequence: CASSLNRGGNGYTF. The CDR3 region has the DNA TGTGCCAGCAGTTTAAACAGGGGAGGCAATGGCTACACCTTC.

Here the CDR3 reads CASSLGGGRGRDTQYF. As DNA, the CDR3 is TGTGCCAGCAGCTTAGGAGGCGGGAGAGGCAGGGATACGCAGTATTTT. The chain has TRBV11-2 and TRBJ2-3, with 7 bases identical to TRBD2. The length of the CDR3 is 16 residues. Germline assignment: CDR1 SGHAT and CDR2 FQNNGV. Unmatched junction bases numbered 10, after V lost 1 base and J lost 6 bases.

This clonotype was observed many times. The rearrangement joins TRBV7-2 to TRBJ2-7; a weak D match, TRBD1 (6 bases). From germline, CDR1 is SGHTA and CDR2 FQGNSA. Trimming cost V 6 bases and J 1 base, with 13 bases left between them. The length of the CDR3 is 14 residues. The CDR3 here is CASSSDRFSYEQYF. CDR3 nucleotide sequence: TGTGCCAGCAGTTCAGACAGGTTTTCCTACGAGCAGTACTTC.

This clonotype was seen more than once but under ten times. The chain links TRBV5-1 to TRBJ2-1, with unresolved D. The V end lost 0 bases, the J end lost 4 bases, and 8 bases lay between the germline ends. The CDR3 has 14 residues. Germline loops: CDR1 SGHRS, CDR2 YFSETQ. CDR3 loop: CASSLGQQYNEQFF. In DNA form, the CDR3 reads TGCGCCAGCAGCTTGGGACAACAGTACAATGAGCAGTTCTTC.

The chain carries TRBV5-8 and TRBJ1-1; D gene ambiguous. Germline loops: CDR1 SGHTS, CDR2 YDEGEE. The CDR3 sequence is 14 residues long. V lost 0 bases and J 5 bases, leaving 11 bases between the germline ends. The CDR3 here is CASSLDQDRTEAFF. DNA for the CDR3: TGTGCCAGCAGCTTGGATCAGGACCGTACTGAAGCTTTCTTT.

J is TRBJ2-7 and V is TRBV27, with D unclear. Germline assignment: CDR1 MNHEY and CDR2 SMNVEV (reference sequence). Trimming cost V 2 bases and J 6 bases, with 11 bases left between them. CDR3 length: 13 amino acids. The CDR3 DNA reads TGTGCCAGCAGTTTACGTGATTCGGTCGAGCAGTACTTC. As protein: CASSLRDSVEQYF.

This clonotype was seen repeatedly, ten times or more. The chain has TRBV2 and TRBJ1-5, with TRBD1 as a possible D gene (5 bases). Germline CDR1 reads SNHLY; CDR2 reads FYNNEI. The CDR3 contains 14 residues. Between the trimmed V and J ends, which lost 6 bases and 6 bases, there was a span of 15 bases. For the CDR3, the DNA is TGTGCCAGCAGCGGCGGGACTGGAAGTCAGCCCCAGCATTTT. It yields the protein CASSGGTGSQPQHF.

This chain joins TRBV28 and TRBJ2-7; TRBD1 agrees at 9 bases. V dropped 6 bases and J dropped 6; count of bases not matched to a gene: 6. Germline CDR1 and CDR2: MDHEN and SYDVKM. The CDR3 covers 13 residues. The CDR3 region has the DNA TGTGCCAGCAGGCTGACAGGGGGTATCGAGCAGTACTTC. As protein: CASRLTGGIEQYF.

The chain is built from TRBV4-3 and TRBJ2-1, with 10 positions matching TRBD2. The junction had 5 bases not matched to a gene; V was cut back by 0 bases and J by 6 bases. The CDR3 runs to 16 residues. Per germline, CDR1 LGHNA and CDR2 YSLEER. The CDR3, as DNA: TGCGCCAGCAGCCAAGATAGGCTAGCGGGAGCCAATGAGCAGTTCTTC. Translating gives CASSQDRLAGANEQFF.

This clonotype was found a few times. The rearrangement links TRBV20-1 to TRBJ1-1, with a weak D call TRBD1 (6 bases). V was pared by 1 base and J by 5 bases, with 8 bases between. Looked up from germline, CDR1 is DFQATT and CDR2 is SNEGSKA (reference sequence). CDR3 length: 12 amino acids. Here the CDR3 reads CSARVGGTEAFF. The DNA for the CDR3 is TGCAGTGCTAGAGTAGGGGGGACTGAAGCTTTCTTT.

This clonotype came up a few times. This chain connects TRBV20-1 to TRBJ2-1, with 8 bases fitting TRBD2. V was pared by 3 bases and J by 3 bases, with 7 bases of the junction left unmatched. Germline loops: CDR1 DFQATT, CDR2 SNEGSKA (reference sequence). CDR3 length: 15 amino acids. This CDR3 reads CSASPGTSHYNEQFF. Here the CDR3 DNA reads TGCAGTGCTAGCCCCGGGACTAGTCACTACAATGAGCAGTTCTTC.

The J gene is TRBJ1-3, the V gene TRBV20-1; no clear D. The CDR3 is 14 amino acids. V shed 1 base and J shed 8 bases, with 15 bases lying between them. CDR1 DFQATT and CDR2 SNEGSKA come from the germline V gene (reference sequence). The CDR3 protein is CSARAQVPDDTIYF. The CDR3 region has the DNA TGCAGTGCTAGAGCTCAGGTCCCGGACGACACCATATATTTT.